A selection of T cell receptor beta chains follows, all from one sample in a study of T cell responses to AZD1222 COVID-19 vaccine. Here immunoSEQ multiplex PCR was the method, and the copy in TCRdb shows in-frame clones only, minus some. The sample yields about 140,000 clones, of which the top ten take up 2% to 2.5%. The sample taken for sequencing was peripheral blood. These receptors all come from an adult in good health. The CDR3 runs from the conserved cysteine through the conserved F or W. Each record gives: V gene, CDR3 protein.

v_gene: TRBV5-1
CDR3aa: CASSFTPDSAREAFF

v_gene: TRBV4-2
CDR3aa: CASSQDAGGSSNQPQHF

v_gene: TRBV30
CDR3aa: CAWSAGSYGYTF

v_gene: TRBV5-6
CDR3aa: CASRSTGTLGYEQYF

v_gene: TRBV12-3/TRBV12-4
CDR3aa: CASSFGNSGYTF

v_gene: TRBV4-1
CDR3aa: CASTEAGYSNQPQHF

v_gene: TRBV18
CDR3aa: CASSQGGGGLDEQFF

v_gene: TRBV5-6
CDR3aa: CASSPYGRSGANVLTF

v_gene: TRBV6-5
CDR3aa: CASSSRTGGIDYGYTF

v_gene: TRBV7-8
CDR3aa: CASSFWGSSGGKTGYGYTF

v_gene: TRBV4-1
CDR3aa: CASSLLGEKLFF